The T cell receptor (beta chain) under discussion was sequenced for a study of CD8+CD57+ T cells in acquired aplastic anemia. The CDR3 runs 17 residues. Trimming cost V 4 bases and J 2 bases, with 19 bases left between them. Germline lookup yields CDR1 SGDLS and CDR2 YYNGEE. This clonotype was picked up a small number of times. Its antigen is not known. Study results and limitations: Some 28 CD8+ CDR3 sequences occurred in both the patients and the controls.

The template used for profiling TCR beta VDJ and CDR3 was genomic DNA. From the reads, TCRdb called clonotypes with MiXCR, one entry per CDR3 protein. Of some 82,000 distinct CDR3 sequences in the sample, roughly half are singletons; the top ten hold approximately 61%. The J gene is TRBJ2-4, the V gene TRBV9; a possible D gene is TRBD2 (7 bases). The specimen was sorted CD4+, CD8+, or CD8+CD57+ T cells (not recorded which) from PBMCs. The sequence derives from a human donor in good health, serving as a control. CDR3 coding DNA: TGTGCCAGCAGCCCGAGGGGGGGAGAGGGAACCAAAAACATTCAGTACTTC. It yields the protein CASSPRGGEGTKNIQYF. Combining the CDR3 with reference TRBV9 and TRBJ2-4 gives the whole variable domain DSGVTQTPKHLITATGQRVTLRCSPRSGDLSVYWYQQSLDQGLQFLIQYYNGEERAKGNILERFSAQQFPDLHSELNLSSLELGDSALYFCASSPRGGEGTKNIQYFGAGTRLSVL.